These T cell receptor beta chains were read from a single sample in a study of stem cell transplantation in POMP-related autoinflammatory disease. Clones were sequenced by immunoSEQ multiplex PCR, and TCRdb holds only the in-frame ones, with some missing. The sample lists around 10,000 clones; more than 85% were seen once. The sequenced sample was CD8+ T cells from PBMCs, obtained before stem cell transplantation. The receptors were gathered from a human donor with POMP-related autoinflammation and immune dysregulation (PRAID). The CDR3 runs from the conserved cysteine through the conserved F or W. The D gene is left open where the match is weak. Clone size is shown for a subset of rows, as once, few, many or a class of expanded clone.

d_gene	v_gene	abundance	j_gene	CDR3nt	CDR3aa
NA	TRBV19	NA	TRBJ1-4	TGTGCCAGTATGGCAGGGAGAGGTGTTGCAACTAATGAAAAACTGTTTTTT	CASMAGRGVATNEKLFF
TRBD2	TRBV13	NA	TRBJ2-1	TGTGCCAGCAGCTCCTCTAGCGGGGGGGCCGTAATATACAATGAGCAGTTCTTC	CASSSSSGGAVIYNEQFF
NA	TRBV28	NA	TRBJ2-7	TGTGCCAGCAGTTTATGGGTCAGCTCGAGGAACGAGCAGTACTTC	CASSLWVSSRNEQYF
NA	TRBV4-1	NA	TRBJ2-4	TGCGCCAGCAGCCAAGTGCGGGAAAACATTCAGTACTTC	CASSQVRENIQYF
TRBD2	TRBV4-1	NA	TRBJ2-7	TGCGCCAGCAGCCAAGATCAGGTAGCGGGGGGGCTATCCTACGAGCAGTACTTC	CASSQDQVAGGLSYEQYF
NA	TRBV2	once	TRBJ1-4	TGTGCCAGCAGTCCTGACTTAACTAATGAAAAACTGTTTTTT	CASSPDLTNEKLFF
NA	TRBV9	NA	TRBJ2-7	TGTGCCAGCAGCGGAATCCGACAGGACGAGCAGTACTTC	CASSGIRQDEQYF
TRBD2	TRBV6-6	NA	TRBJ2-1	TGTGCCAGCACTGCCCGGGGGGAGACAAACAATGAGCAGTTCTTC	CASTARGETNNEQFF
NA	TRBV4-1	NA	TRBJ1-1	TGCGCCAGCAGCCAAGCAATCCAGGGTGTCGCTTTCTTT	CASSQAIQGVAFF
NA	TRBV7-7	NA	TRBJ2-3	TGTGCTAGCAGCTTAGGTACCCTTAGCACAGATACGCAGTATTTT	CASSLGTLSTDTQYF
NA	TRBV5-6	NA	TRBJ1-1	TGTGCCAGCAGCTTGGGTGACACTGAAGCTTTCTTT	CASSLGDTEAFF
TRBD1	TRBV9	NA	TRBJ1-1	TGTGCCAGCAGCGTAGTTGGGACAGGGGGCACTGAAGCTTTCTTT	CASSVVGTGGTEAFF
NA	TRBV12-5	once	TRBJ2-5	TGTGCTAGCTCTGCTTGGGAGACCCAGTACTTC	CASSAWETQYF
NA	TRBV11-1	NA	TRBJ2-5	TGTGCCAGCAGCTTTTTAACGGGAGAAGAGACCCAGTACTTC	CASSFLTGEETQYF
NA	TRBV7-8	NA	TRBJ1-1	TGTGCCAGCCTACGCCACACTGAAGCTTTCTTT	CASLRHTEAFF
TRBD2	TRBV4-2	NA	TRBJ2-7	TGTGCCAGCAGCTCTCTAGGACTAGCGGGAGGGCAGTACTTC	CASSSLGLAGGQYF
TRBD2	TRBV7-2	few	TRBJ2-7	TGTGCCAGCAGCCACGGGACTAGCGGTTACGAGCAGTACTTC	CASSHGTSGYEQYF
TRBD2	TRBV19	NA	TRBJ2-7	TGTGCCAGTAAGGCGGCTAGCGGGCTTCTCTACGAGCAGTACTTC	CASKAASGLLYEQYF
NA	TRBV5-6	NA	TRBJ2-1	TGTGCCAGCAGCTTGACCCCAAATGAGCAGTTCTTC	CASSLTPNEQFF
TRBD1	TRBV10-3	NA	TRBJ2-3	TGTGCCATCAGTGAGTGGACAAGAACCCAGGACAGGGCTCACGGCACAGATACGCAGTATTTT	CAISEWTRTQDRAHGTDTQYF
NA	TRBV7-2	NA	TRBJ2-1	TGTGCCAGCAGCCATCCCCATCCGCAGTTCTTC	CASSHPHPQFF
NA	TRBV9	NA	TRBJ2-2	TGTGCCAGCAGCGTAGGGAGGATGGGGGAGCTGTTTTTT	CASSVGRMGELFF
NA	TRBV28	NA	TRBJ2-1	TGTGCCAGCAGTTCCCGACAGGCCTACAATGAGCAGTTCTTC	CASSSRQAYNEQFF
NA	TRBV9	NA	TRBJ2-3	TGTGCCAGCAGCGGTGGGGACACCATGACAGATACGCAGTATTTT	CASSGGDTMTDTQYF
NA	TRBV4-1	few	TRBJ2-2	TGCGCCAGCAGCCCGACGAACACCGGGGAGCTGTTTTTT	CASSPTNTGELFF
NA	TRBV30	few	TRBJ1-4	TGTGCCTGGAGTTACGGAGGAAATGAAAAACTGTTTTTT	CAWSYGGNEKLFF
TRBD1	TRBV13	NA	TRBJ1-1	TGTGCCAGCAGCTTAGGGACAGGGTTGGACACTGAAGCTTTCTTT	CASSLGTGLDTEAFF
NA	TRBV9	once	TRBJ2-3	TGTGCCAGCAGCCCTCGGACGGACAGAGGCACAGATACGCAGTATTTT	CASSPRTDRGTDTQYF
TRBD2	TRBV27	NA	TRBJ2-7	TGTGCCAGCAGCCTCGGGACTAGCGGGACCTACGAGCAGTACTTC	CASSLGTSGTYEQYF
NA	TRBV9	NA	TRBJ2-7	TGTGCCAGCAGCGTAGGCAAGGGTGGGAGTTTTGGCGAGCAGTACTTC	CASSVGKGGSFGEQYF
NA	TRBV7-3	NA	TRBJ2-7	TGTGCCAGCAGCCCCAACCAGGAGGGCCGGTTCGAGCAGTACTTC	CASSPNQEGRFEQYF
NA	TRBV5-1	NA	TRBJ1-5	TGCGCCAGCAGCTTGGGTACAGGGAATCAGCCCCAGCATTTT	CASSLGTGNQPQHF
TRBD1	TRBV15	NA	TRBJ2-1	TGTGCCACCAGCAGAGTCAGACAGGGTACCTACAATGAGCAGTTCTTC	CATSRVRQGTYNEQFF
TRBD2	TRBV29-1	NA	TRBJ2-3	TGCAGCGTTGTGGCCTCACTAGCGGATACGCAGTATTTT	CSVVASLADTQYF
TRBD2	TRBV4-2	NA	TRBJ2-5	TGTGCCAGCAGCCAAGATTACGGACTAGCGGGAGGACCAGCCGGGGAGCAGTACTTC	CASSQDYGLAGGPAGEQYF
TRBD2	TRBV19	NA	TRBJ2-7	TGTGCCAGTAGTATTGCGGGGGGGTACTACGAGCAGTACTTC	CASSIAGGYYEQYF
NA	TRBV12-5	NA	TRBJ1-1	TGTGCTAGTGCCACCTATTATGGGGCGAACACTGAAGCTTTCTTT	CASATYYGANTEAFF
TRBD2	TRBV5-6	NA	TRBJ2-5	TGTGCCAGCGGTACTAGCGTGGAAGAGACCCAGTACTTC	CASGTSVEETQYF
NA	TRBV10-1	NA	TRBJ1-3	TGCGCCAGCAGTGGTAGCGGCGACGACATATATTTT	CASSGSGDDIYF
NA	TRBV18	NA	TRBJ1-1	TGTGCCAGCTCGGAAGCGCATTCTGAAGCTTTCTTT	CASSEAHSEAFF
NA	TRBV4-2	NA	TRBJ2-7	TGTGCCAGCAGCCAAGACAGGTCCTACGAGCAGTACTTC	CASSQDRSYEQYF
NA	TRBV6-5	NA	TRBJ2-7	TGTGCCAGCAGTCCTGGACAGACCTACGAGCAGTACTTC	CASSPGQTYEQYF
NA	TRBV7-3	NA	TRBJ2-1	TGTGCCAGCAGCTTCGGCAACAATGAGCAGTTCTTC	CASSFGNNEQFF
TRBD1	TRBV27	NA	TRBJ2-7	TGTGCCAGCCGAACAGGGGGCAGGGACGAGCAGTACTTC	CASRTGGRDEQYF
NA	TRBV9	once	TRBJ2-1	TGTGCCAGCAGCGCCGGGGACTGGACCGGGAATGAGCAGTTCTTC	CASSAGDWTGNEQFF